Each of the 23 T cell receptor beta chains below was sequenced from the same sample in a study of blood T cell repertoires in COVID-19. Clones were sequenced by immunoSEQ multiplex PCR, and TCRdb holds only the in-frame ones, with some missing. This sample yields around 330,000 clones, of which 88% are seen a single time; under 4.5% belongs to the top ten. Sequenced input: peripheral blood. All receptors derive from a woman in her fifties or sixties with active or convalescent COVID-19.

This clone turned up a few times. The J gene is TRBJ1-3, the V gene TRBV5-8; D ambiguous. The ends were cut back, 6 bases at V and 0 bases at J, with 19 bases in the middle. The CDR3 has 17 amino acids. From germline, CDR1 is SGHTS and CDR2 YDEGEE. Written as DNA, the CDR3 is TGTGCCAGCACCCAACTGCCGCGGCTTACCTCTGGAAACACCATATATTTT. It specifies CASTQLPRLTSGNTIYF.

The chain uses TRBV21-1 and TRBJ2-5; TRBD2 was called by the table and not checked on the DNA. TRBV21-1 is assigned pseudogene status. The CDR3 is 12 residues long. The CDR3 loop is CASRAGGETQYF. CDR3 in DNA: TGTGCCAGTCGAGCGGGAGGTGAGACCCAGTACTTC.

The chain employs TRBV11-2 and TRBJ2-6, with a tentative D call TRBD2 (6 bases). The CDR3 consists of 17 residues. Germline V gives CDR1 SGHAT, CDR2 FQNNGV. Trimming removed 5 bases from V and 1 base from J, with 15 bases in between. The CDR3 DNA follows: TGTGCCAGCAGCCGGGTGGAGGGGTTATCTGGGGCCAACGTCCTGACTTTC. It is translated as CASSRVEGLSGANVLTF.

This clone was found once. The J gene is TRBJ2-1, the V gene TRBV11-2; 8 bases fit TRBD2. With 5 bases clipped from V and 2 bases from J, the junction kept 8 bases outside the gene matches. The germline V gene encodes CDR1 SGHAT and CDR2 FQNNGV. The CDR3 runs 16 residues. Here the CDR3 DNA reads TGTGCCAGCAGCCGCCGGGAGGGCCCAACCTACAATGAGCAGTTCTTC. Its protein is CASSRREGPTYNEQFF.

The CDR3 loop reads CASSQVGTSAGTDTQYF. Written as DNA, the CDR3 is TGCGCCAGCAGCCAAGTGGGGACTAGCGCTGGCACAGATACGCAGTATTTT. This chain links TRBV4-3 with TRBJ2-3, with 10 nucleotides matching TRBD2. The CDR3 spans 17 residues. Trimming at V came to 1 base and at J to 1 base, leaving 5 bases not matched to a gene. CDR1 and CDR2 from the germline V gene are LGHNA and YSLEER.

The chain links TRBV28 to TRBJ2-7; D remains ambiguous. The V end was cut by 0 bases, the J end by 4 bases, with 7 bases between. The germline V gene has CDR1 MDHEN and CDR2 SYDVKM. The CDR3 has 13 residues. For the CDR3, the DNA is TGTGCCAGCAGTTTATGGGGCAGGTACGAGCAGTACTTC. The encoded protein is CASSLWGRYEQYF.

The rearrangement links TRBV9 to TRBJ1-4; D is ambiguous. Germline V gene lookup returns CDR1 SGDLS and CDR2 YYNGEE. Trimming pared 0 bases from V and 7 bases from J, leaving 7 bases between. There are 13 residues in the CDR3. CDR3 residues: CASSVAGSEKLFF. The CDR3 DNA follows: TGTGCCAGCAGCGTAGCTGGGAGTGAAAAACTGTTTTTT.

V and J are TRBV10-3 and TRBJ2-2; possible D gene TRBD1, 5 bases. This CDR3 comprises 13 residues. Deletions cut 5 bases from V and 5 bases from J, with 9 bases between. CDR1 is ENHRY and CDR2 is SYGVKD in the germline V gene. DNA of the CDR3: TGTGCCATCAGTCCCCAGGGAACCGGGGAGCTGTTTTTT. It encodes CAISPQGTGELFF.

As regards this clone: Additional DNA sequences in this sample encode the identical CDR3. This sequence joins TRBV19 and TRBJ1-1; possibly TRBD1 for D (5 bases). Per germline, CDR1 LNHDA and CDR2 SQIVND (reference sequence). V lost 4 bases and J 2 bases, leaving 8 bases between the germline ends. CDR3 length: 13 amino acids. The CDR3 sequence: CASSTTVNTEAFF. CDR3 sequence (DNA): TGTGCCAGTAGTACGACAGTTAACACTGAAGCTTTCTTT. Filled out from reference TRBV19 and TRBJ1-1, the complete variable domain reads DGGITQSPKYLFRKEGQNVTLSCEQNLNHDAMYWYRQDPGQGLRLIYYSQIVNDFQKGDIAEGYSVSREKKESFPLTVTSAQKNPTAFYLCASSTTVNTEAFFGQGTRLTVV.

This CDR3 is CATGAAEDNEQFF. In nucleotides, the CDR3 is TGTGCCACCGGGGCGGCTGAAGACAATGAGCAGTTCTTC. The J gene is TRBJ2-1, the V gene TRBV15; D might be TRBD1 (5 bases). Trimming left V 8 bases short and J 5 bases short, with 13 bases between. Germline V gives CDR1 LNHNV, CDR2 YYDKDF (reference sequence). The CDR3 is made up of 13 amino acids.

The rearrangement joins TRBV9 to TRBJ1-1; D is unresolved. Germline CDR1 reads SGDLS; CDR2 reads YYNGEE. The CDR3 loop spans 14 amino acids. The germline V and J ends were trimmed by 0 bases and 4 bases, with 10 bases remaining between them. The CDR3 here is CASSVAAGLTEAFF. The CDR3 nucleotides read TGTGCCAGCAGCGTAGCGGCAGGCCTCACTGAAGCTTTCTTT.

The V call is TRBV7-9, the J call TRBJ2-1; 10 nucleotides agree with TRBD1. V trimming: 1 base; J trimming: 10 bases; junction bases outside the gene matches: 4. The CDR3 extends over 14 amino acids. From germline, CDR1 is SEHNR and CDR2 FQNEAQ (reference sequence). The CDR3 region is CASSLVGQGPEQFF. The CDR3 DNA is TGTGCCAGCAGCTTAGTGGGACAGGGGCCCGAGCAGTTCTTC.

The chain has TRBV4-3 and TRBJ2-7, with D uncertain. The CDR3 sequence is 14 residues long. V lost 1 base and J lost 3, with 10 bases in between. CDR1 and CDR2 (germline): LGHNA, YSLEER. This CDR3 is CASSQVGRSYEQYF. For the CDR3, the DNA is TGCGCCAGCAGCCAAGTGGGCAGAAGCTACGAGCAGTACTTC.

This clone was seen more than once but under ten times. The chain links TRBV19 to TRBJ2-7, with D tentatively TRBD2 (6 bases). The V gene's germline CDR1 is LNHDA and CDR2 SQIVND (reference sequence). Trimming cost V 2 bases and J 2 bases, with 13 bases left between them. The CDR3 has 15 residues. CDR3: CASSINMGGTYEQYF. The DNA for the CDR3 is TGTGCCAGTAGTATAAACATGGGGGGTACCTACGAGCAGTACTTC.

J is TRBJ2-2 and V is TRBV18, with 10 bases that match TRBD1. The CDR3 covers 16 residues. After removal of 5 bases from V and 2 bases from J, the junction contained 5 bases not matched to a gene. Germline-derived CDR1 and CDR2 are KGHSH and LQKENI. CDR3 loop: CASSSRDRGNTGELFF. In nucleotides, the CDR3 is TGTGCCAGCTCAAGCCGGGACAGGGGAAACACCGGGGAGCTGTTTTTT.

The CDR3 here is CASSFEVSRDRVYGYTF. CDR3 in DNA: TGTGCCAGCAGTTTCGAGGTTTCCCGGGACAGAGTATATGGCTACACCTTC. The gene calls are TRBV6-2 or TRBV6-3 and TRBJ1-2, with TRBD1 matching over 7 bases. Germline trimming cut 4 bases from V and 5 bases from J; bases unmatched to any gene: 16. CDR1 MNHEY and CDR2 SVGEGT come from the germline V gene. The CDR3 consists of 17 residues.

This clone turned up a few times. The chain uses TRBV6-1 and TRBJ1-2; 8 positions agree with TRBD1. The V gene end was trimmed by 2 bases and the J gene end by 0 bases; junction bases not matched to a gene: 2. This CDR3 is built from 15 residues. From germline, CDR1 is MNHNS and CDR2 SASEGT. CDR3 amino acids: CASSEPGGTNYGYTF. CDR3 bases: TGTGCCAGCAGTGAACCAGGGGGCACTAACTATGGCTACACCTTC.

The chain carries TRBV21-1 and TRBJ1-1; the table gives TRBD1 as D, unverified against the DNA. TRBV21-1 is a recognized pseudogene. The CDR3 is 15 amino acids. CDR3 amino acids: CASSIPRGGRTEAFF. In DNA form, the CDR3 reads TGTGCCAGCAGCATCCCCCGAGGGGGCCGGACTGAAGCTTTCTTT.

V usage is TRBV19 and J usage is TRBJ1-4, with a weak D call TRBD1 (6 bases). CDR3 length equals 15 residues. V lost 5 bases, J lost 5 bases, and 15 bases lay in between. Per germline, CDR1 LNHDA and CDR2 SQIVND (reference sequence). Written as DNA, the CDR3 is TGTGCCAGTAGTTTGGGGATTGGACAGAATGAAAAACTGTTTTTT. It codes for CASSLGIGQNEKLFF.

CDR3 sequence (DNA): TGTGCCAGCAGCGCGGGGCTCCAAGAGACCCAGTACTTC. As protein: CASSAGLQETQYF. The chain carries TRBV7-3 and TRBJ2-5; perhaps TRBD2 as D (6 bases). The CDR3 length is 13 residues. Germline CDR1 reads SGHTA; CDR2 reads FQGTGA. The germline V and J ends were trimmed by 5 bases and 1 base, with 8 bases remaining between them.

The rearrangement uses TRBV21-1 and TRBJ1-3; the table gives TRBD1 as D, unverified against the DNA. TRBV21-1 corresponds to a pseudogene. The CDR3 has 16 residues. The CDR3 sequence: CASSKWGQDSGNTIYF. DNA for the CDR3: TGTGCCAGCAGCAAATGGGGCCAAGACTCTGGAAACACCATATATTTT.

V is TRBV3-1 (or the pseudogene TRBV3-2) and J is TRBJ1-1; no definite D call. The CDR3 contains 13 residues. V shed 6 bases and J shed 0 bases, with 8 bases lying between them. Germline CDR1 LGHDT, CDR2 YNNKEL (reference sequence). The CDR3 spells CASSRTVNTEAFF. In DNA form, the CDR3 reads TGTGCCAGCAGTCGGACTGTGAACACTGAAGCTTTCTTT.

The chain uses TRBV28 and TRBJ1-1; 7 bases are a match to TRBD1. The V segment lost 3 bases and the J segment 4 bases; nucleotides outside the gene matches: 8. The CDR3 runs to 15 residues. Per germline, CDR1 MDHEN and CDR2 SYDVKM. The CDR3 loop is CASSFSDRVGTEAFF. CDR3 DNA: TGTGCCAGCAGTTTCTCTGACAGGGTGGGCACTGAAGCTTTCTTT.